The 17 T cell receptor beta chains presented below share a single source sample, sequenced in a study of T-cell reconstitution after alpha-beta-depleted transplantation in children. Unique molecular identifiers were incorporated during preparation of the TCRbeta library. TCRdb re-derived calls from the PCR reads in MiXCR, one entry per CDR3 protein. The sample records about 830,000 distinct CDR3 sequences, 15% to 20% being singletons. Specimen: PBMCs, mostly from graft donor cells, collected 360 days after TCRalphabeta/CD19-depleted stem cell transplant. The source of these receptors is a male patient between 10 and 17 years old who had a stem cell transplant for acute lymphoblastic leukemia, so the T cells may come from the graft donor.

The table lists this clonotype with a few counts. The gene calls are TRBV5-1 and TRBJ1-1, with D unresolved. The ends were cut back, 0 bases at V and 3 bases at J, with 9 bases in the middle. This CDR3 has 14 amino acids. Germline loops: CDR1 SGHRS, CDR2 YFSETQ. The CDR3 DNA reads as TGCGCCAGCAGCTTGGGGGCGGTTTACACTGAAGCTTTCTTT. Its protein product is CASSLGAVYTEAFF. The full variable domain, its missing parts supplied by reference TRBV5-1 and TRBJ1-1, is KAGVTQTPRYLIKTRGQQVTLSCSPISGHRSVSWYQQTPGQGLQFLFEYFSETQRNKGNFPGRFSGRQFSNSRSEMNVSTLELGDSALYLCASSLGAVYTEAFFGQGTRLTVV.

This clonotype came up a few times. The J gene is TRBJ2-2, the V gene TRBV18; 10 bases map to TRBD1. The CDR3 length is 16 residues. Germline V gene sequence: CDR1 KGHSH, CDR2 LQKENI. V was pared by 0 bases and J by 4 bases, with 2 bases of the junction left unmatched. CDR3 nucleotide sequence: TGTGCCAGCTCACCACCGAGGACAGGGGGCACCGGGGAGCTGTTTTTT. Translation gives CASSPPRTGGTGELFF.

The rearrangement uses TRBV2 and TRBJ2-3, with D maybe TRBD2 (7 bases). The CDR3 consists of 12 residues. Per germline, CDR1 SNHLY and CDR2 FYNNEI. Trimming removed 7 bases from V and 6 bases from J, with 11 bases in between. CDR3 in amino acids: CASTGRGDTQYF. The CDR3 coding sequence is TGTGCCAGCACGGGGAGGGGGGATACGCAGTATTTT.

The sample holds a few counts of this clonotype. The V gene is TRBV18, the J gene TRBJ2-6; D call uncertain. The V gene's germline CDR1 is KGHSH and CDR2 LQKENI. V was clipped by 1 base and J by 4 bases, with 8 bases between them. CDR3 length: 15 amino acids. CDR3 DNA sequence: TGTGCCAGCTCACCACGGAGTGGGGGGGCCAACGTCCTGACTTTC. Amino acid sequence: CASSPRSGGANVLTF.

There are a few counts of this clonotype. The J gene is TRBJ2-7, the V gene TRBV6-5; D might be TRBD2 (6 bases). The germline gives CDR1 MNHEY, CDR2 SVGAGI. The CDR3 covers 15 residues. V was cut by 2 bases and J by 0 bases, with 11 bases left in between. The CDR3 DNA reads TGTGCCAGCAGTTACGGAGGGCCTTCCTCCTACGAGCAGTACTTC. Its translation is CASSYGGPSSYEQYF.

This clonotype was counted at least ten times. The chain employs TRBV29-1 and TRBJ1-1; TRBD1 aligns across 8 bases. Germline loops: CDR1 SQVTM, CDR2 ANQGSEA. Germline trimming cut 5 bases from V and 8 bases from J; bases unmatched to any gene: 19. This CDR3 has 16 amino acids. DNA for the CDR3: TGCAGCGTTCCACGGTCTCGGGACAGGAGATCAGCCGAAGCTTTCTTT. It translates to CSVPRSRDRRSAEAFF.

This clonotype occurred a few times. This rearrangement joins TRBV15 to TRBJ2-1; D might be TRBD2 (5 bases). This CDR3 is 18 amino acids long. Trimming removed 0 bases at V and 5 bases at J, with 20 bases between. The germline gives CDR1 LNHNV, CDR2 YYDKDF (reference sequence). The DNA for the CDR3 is TGTGCCACCAGCAGAGATCCCCTAGCTCCGAGATTTAACAATGAGCAGTTCTTC. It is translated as CATSRDPLAPRFNNEQFF.

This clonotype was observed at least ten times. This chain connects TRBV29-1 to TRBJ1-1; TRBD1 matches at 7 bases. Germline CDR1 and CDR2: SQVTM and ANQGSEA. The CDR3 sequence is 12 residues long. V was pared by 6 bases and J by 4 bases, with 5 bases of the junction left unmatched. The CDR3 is CSVTGVLTEAFF. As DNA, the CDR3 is TGCAGCGTCACAGGGGTCCTCACTGAAGCTTTCTTT.

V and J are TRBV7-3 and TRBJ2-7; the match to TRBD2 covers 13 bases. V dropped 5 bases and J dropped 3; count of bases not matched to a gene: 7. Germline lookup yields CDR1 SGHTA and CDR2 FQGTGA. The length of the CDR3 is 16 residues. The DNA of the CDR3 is TGTGCCAGCAGCCCTACACGGACTAGCGGGAGCTACGAGCAGTACTTC. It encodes CASSPTRTSGSYEQYF. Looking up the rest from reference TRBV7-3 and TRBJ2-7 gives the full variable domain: GAGVSQTPSNKVTEKGKYVELRCDPISGHTALYWYRQSLGQGPEFLIYFQGTGAADDSGLPNDRFFAVRPEGSVSTLKIQRTERGDSAVYLCASSPTRTSGSYEQYFGPGTRLTVT.

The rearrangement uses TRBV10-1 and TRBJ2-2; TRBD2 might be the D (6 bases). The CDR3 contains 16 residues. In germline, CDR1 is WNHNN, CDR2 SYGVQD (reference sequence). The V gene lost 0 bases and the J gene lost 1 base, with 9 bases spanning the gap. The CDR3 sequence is CASSESGLQNTGELFF. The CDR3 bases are TGCGCCAGCAGTGAGTCGGGACTCCAGAACACCGGGGAGCTGTTTTTT.

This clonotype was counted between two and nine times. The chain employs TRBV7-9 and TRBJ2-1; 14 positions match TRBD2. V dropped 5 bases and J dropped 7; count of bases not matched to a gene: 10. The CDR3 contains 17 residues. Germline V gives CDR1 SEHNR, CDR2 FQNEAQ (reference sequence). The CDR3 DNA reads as TGTGCCAGCAGCCTCCGACTAGCGGGAGGGTCGGGGAATGAGCAGTTCTTC. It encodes CASSLRLAGGSGNEQFF.

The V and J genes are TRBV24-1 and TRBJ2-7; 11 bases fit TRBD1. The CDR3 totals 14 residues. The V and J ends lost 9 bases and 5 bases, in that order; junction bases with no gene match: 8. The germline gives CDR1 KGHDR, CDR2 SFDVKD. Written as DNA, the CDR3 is TGTGCCACCGGAGACAGGACAGGGGGCAACGAGCAGTACTTC. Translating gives CATGDRTGGNEQYF.

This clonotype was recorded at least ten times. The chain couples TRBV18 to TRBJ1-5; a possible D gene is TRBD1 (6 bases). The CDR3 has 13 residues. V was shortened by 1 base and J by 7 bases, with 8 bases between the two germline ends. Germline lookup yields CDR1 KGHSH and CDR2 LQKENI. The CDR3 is CASSPQGDQPQHF. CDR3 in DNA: TGTGCCAGCTCACCACAGGGGGACCAGCCCCAGCATTTT.

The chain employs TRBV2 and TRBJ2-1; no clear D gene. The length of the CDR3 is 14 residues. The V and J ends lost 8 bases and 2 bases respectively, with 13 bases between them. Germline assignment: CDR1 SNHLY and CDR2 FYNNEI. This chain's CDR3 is CASRSPRTYNEQFF. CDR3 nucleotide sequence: TGTGCCAGCCGTTCCCCGCGAACCTACAATGAGCAGTTCTTC. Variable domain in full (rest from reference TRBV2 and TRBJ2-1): EPEVTQTPSHQVTQMGQEVILRCVPISNHLYFYWYRQILGQKVEFLVSFYNNEISEKSEIFDDQFSVERPDGSNFTLKIRSTKLEDSAMYFCASRSPRTYNEQFFGPGTRLTVL.

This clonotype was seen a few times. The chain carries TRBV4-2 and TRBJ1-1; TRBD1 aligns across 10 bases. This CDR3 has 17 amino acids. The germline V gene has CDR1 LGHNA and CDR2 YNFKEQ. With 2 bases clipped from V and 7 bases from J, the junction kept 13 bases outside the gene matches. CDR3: CASSQTPGDRGGDEAFF. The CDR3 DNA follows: TGTGCCAGCAGCCAAACCCCCGGGGACAGGGGAGGGGATGAAGCTTTCTTT.

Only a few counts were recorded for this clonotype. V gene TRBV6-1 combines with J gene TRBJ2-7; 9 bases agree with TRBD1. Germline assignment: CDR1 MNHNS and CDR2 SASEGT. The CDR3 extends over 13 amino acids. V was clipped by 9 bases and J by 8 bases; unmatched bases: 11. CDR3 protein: CASTPGQGTKQYF. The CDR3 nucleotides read TGTGCCAGTACACCGGGACAGGGAACGAAGCAGTACTTC.

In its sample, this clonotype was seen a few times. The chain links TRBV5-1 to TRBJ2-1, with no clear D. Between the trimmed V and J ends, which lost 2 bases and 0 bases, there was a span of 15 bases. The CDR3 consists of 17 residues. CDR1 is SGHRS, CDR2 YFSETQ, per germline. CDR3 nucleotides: TGCGCCAGCAGCTTCAACTTCGCCCCAGGCTCCTACAATGAGCAGTTCTTC. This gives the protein CASSFNFAPGSYNEQFF.